Shown below are 20 T cell receptor beta chains from a single sample sequenced in a study of shared clonotypes between healthy human individuals. Produced via immunoSEQ multiplex PCR; TCRdb's table is partial and in-frame only. The data contain under 550,000 clones, approximately 95% of them singletons. The specimen sequenced was naive CD4+ T cells sorted from blood. Noted subset: CD45RA+ positively selected. Receptors originate from a woman aged 30 to 39 in good health.

This chain uses TRBV28 with TRBJ1-5; D not resolved. CDR1 is MDHEN, CDR2 SYDVKM, per germline. The CDR3 spans 13 residues. Trimming left V 6 bases short and J 9 bases short, with 15 bases between. CDR3 nucleotides: TGTGCCAGCAGATCCCGACAATCTAGGCCCCAGCATTTT. Encoded protein: CASRSRQSRPQHF.

The chain uses TRBV7-9 and TRBJ1-1; 7 bases agree with TRBD1. Per the germline V gene, CDR1 is SEHNR and CDR2 is FQNEAQ (reference sequence). V dropped 0 bases and J dropped 6; count of bases not matched to a gene: 4. The CDR3 is made up of 14 amino acids. CDR3: CASSLATGEPEAFF. CDR3 DNA: TGTGCCAGCAGCTTAGCAACAGGGGAACCTGAAGCTTTCTTT.

This clone was seen only once. The CDR3 is CASSSGVEGEKLFF. For the CDR3, the DNA is TGTGCCAGCAGCTCCGGGGTAGAGGGTGAAAAACTGTTTTTT. The V call is TRBV7-9, the J call TRBJ1-4; D remains ambiguous. The CDR3 covers 14 residues. Trimming cost V 4 bases and J 7 bases, with 13 bases left between them. The germline V gene has CDR1 SEHNR and CDR2 FQNEAQ (reference sequence).

This clone was counted a single time. The J gene is TRBJ2-7, the V gene TRBV5-1; 10 nucleotides align to TRBD1. V trimming: 5 bases; J trimming: 3 bases; junction bases outside the gene matches: 8. Germline V CDR1 and CDR2: SGHRS, YFSETQ. The CDR3 covers 15 residues. The CDR3 sequence: CASSGGGTGVYEQYF. CDR3 DNA: TGCGCCAGCAGTGGGGGTGGGACAGGGGTCTACGAGCAGTACTTC.

The chain is built from TRBV9 and TRBJ2-2, with TRBD2 matching 12 bases. Germline values: CDR1 SGDLS, CDR2 YYNGEE. CDR3 size: 16 residues. Unmatched junction bases numbered 3, after V lost 0 bases and J lost 6 bases. The CDR3 DNA reads TGTGCCAGCAGCGTAGACCTAGCGGGAGGGGCCGGGGAGCTGTTTTTT. Amino acid sequence: CASSVDLAGGAGELFF.

The chain is built from TRBV12-5 and TRBJ2-1; D may be TRBD1 (7 bases). The CDR3 sequence is 12 residues long. Germline V lookup: CDR1 LGHNT, CDR2 FRNRAP. Trimming took off 4 bases at V and 8 bases at J, with 9 bases between the two ends. The chain's CDR3 is CASGSGGHEQFF. In DNA, the CDR3 is TGTGCTAGTGGTTCAGGGGGGCATGAGCAGTTCTTC.

CDR3 DNA: TGTGCCAGCAGTTACCAAACTAGCGGGAATGCAGATACGCAGTATTTT. Its translation: CASSYQTSGNADTQYF. V usage is TRBV6-6 and J usage is TRBJ2-3; TRBD2 matches at 10 bases. The CDR3 consists of 16 residues. V trimming: 2 bases; J trimming: 4 bases; junction bases outside the gene matches: 6. Germline CDR1 MNHNY, CDR2 SVGAGI (reference sequence).

The rearrangement uses TRBV6-5 and TRBJ2-6, with D possibly TRBD1 on 6 matching bases. Deletions cut 5 bases from V and 0 bases from J, with 8 bases between. The CDR3 extends over 15 amino acids. Germline loops: CDR1 MNHEY, CDR2 SVGAGI. The CDR3 sequence is CASSRRGSGANVLTF. The CDR3 nucleotides read TGTGCCAGCAGTCGCAGGGGCTCTGGGGCCAACGTCCTGACTTTC.

The DNA for the CDR3 is TGTGCCAGCAGTTCAGGGGGCAATTACAATGAGCAGTTCTTC. This gives the protein CASSSGGNYNEQFF. The V call is TRBV28, the J call TRBJ2-1, with 8 bases lining up with TRBD1. The CDR3 runs to 14 residues. Germline values: CDR1 MDHEN, CDR2 SYDVKM. The V gene end was trimmed by 4 bases and the J gene end by 4 bases; junction bases not matched to a gene: 3. The variable domain in full, completed from reference TRBV28 and TRBJ2-1, reads DVKVTQSSRYLVKRTGEKVFLECVQDMDHENMFWYRQDPGLGLRLIYFSYDVKMKEKGDIPEGYSVSREKKERFSLILESASTNQTSMYLCASSSGGNYNEQFFGPGTRLTVL.

The gene calls are TRBV27 and TRBJ1-4, with D possibly being TRBD1 (5 bases). This CDR3 spans 15 amino acids. The germline V and J ends were trimmed by 6 bases and 8 bases, with 19 bases remaining between them. Germline V gene sequence: CDR1 MNHEY, CDR2 SMNVEV (reference sequence). CDR3: CASRMGTRRREKLFF. The DNA for the CDR3 is TGTGCCAGCAGGATGGGGACCCGGAGGAGGGAAAAACTGTTTTTT.

V and J are TRBV28 and TRBJ1-5; TRBD1 matches at 7 bases. Germline V gene sequence: CDR1 MDHEN, CDR2 SYDVKM. CDR3 length: 14 amino acids. V shed 5 bases and J 1 base; nucleotides not matched to a gene: 2. The CDR3 bases are TGTGCCAGCAGTCGCAGGGGGAGCAATCAGCCCCAGCATTTT. It codes for CASSRRGSNQPQHF.

The rearrangement links TRBV6-5 to TRBJ1-2, with D hard to call. Trimming removed 6 bases at V and 4 bases at J, with 9 bases between. The CDR3 totals 12 residues. Germline assignment: CDR1 MNHEY and CDR2 SVGAGI. The CDR3: CASRESTYGYTF. The CDR3 DNA reads as TGTGCCAGCAGAGAATCGACCTATGGCTACACCTTC.

The V call is TRBV19, the J call TRBJ2-1, with TRBD2 matching 10 bases. V shed 4 bases, J shed 6 bases, and the junction held 6 bases outside the gene matches. Germline V CDR1 and CDR2: LNHDA, SQIVND (reference sequence). The CDR3 sequence is 15 residues long. The CDR3 protein is CASSKAGGPGNEQFF. In DNA, the CDR3 is TGTGCCAGTAGTAAAGCGGGAGGGCCGGGCAATGAGCAGTTCTTC.

This chain joins TRBV28 and TRBJ2-7; 7 nucleotides match TRBD1. This CDR3 contains 17 residues. The germline V gene has CDR1 MDHEN and CDR2 SYDVKM. V was pared by 3 bases and J by 3 bases, with 14 bases of the junction left unmatched. In DNA form, the CDR3 reads TGTGCCAGCAGTTTGGGGCACAGGGGAACGTCGGGCTACGAGCAGTACTTC. Translation: CASSLGHRGTSGYEQYF.

This clone was seen only once. J is TRBJ1-3 and V is TRBV2; D might be TRBD1 (5 bases). This CDR3 has 14 residues. With 0 bases removed from V and 10 bases from J, the gap between germline ends came to 13 bases. Germline values: CDR1 SNHLY, CDR2 FYNNEI. Here the CDR3 DNA reads TGTGCCAGCAGTGAAGCGCGGGACTCAGGAACCATATATTTT. As protein: CASSEARDSGTIYF. Using reference TRBV2 and TRBJ1-3 for the parts outside the CDR3, the full variable domain is EPEVTQTPSHQVTQMGQEVILRCVPISNHLYFYWYRQILGQKVEFLVSFYNNEISEKSEIFDDQFSVERPDGSNFTLKIRSTKLEDSAMYFCASSEARDSGTIYFGEGSWLTVV.

The chain uses TRBV5-4 and TRBJ2-5; 9 positions match TRBD2. Germline CDR1 SGHNT, CDR2 YYREEE (reference sequence). With V trimmed by 1 base and J by 4 bases, 8 bases remained unmatched. This CDR3 region has 16 residues. The CDR3 protein is CASSLQGGRVGETQYF. Here the CDR3 DNA reads TGTGCCAGCAGCTTGCAGGGCGGGAGGGTCGGAGAGACCCAGTACTTC.

The chain links TRBV5-6 to TRBJ1-1; D remains ambiguous. Germline V gene sequence: CDR1 SGHDT, CDR2 YYEEEE. The CDR3 runs 11 residues. V gave up 1 base and J gave up 4 bases, with 2 bases separating them. The CDR3 DNA reads as TGTGCCAGCAGCTTGAGCACTGAAGCTTTCTTT. Translated, it gives CASSLSTEAFF.

This clone has a single count. V gene TRBV2 combines with J gene TRBJ1-4; TRBD1 matches 9 bases. The length of the CDR3 is 15 residues. Germline V gene sequence: CDR1 SNHLY, CDR2 FYNNEI. V trimming: 6 bases; J trimming: 8 bases; junction bases outside the gene matches: 10. As DNA, the CDR3 is TGTGCCAGCAGCGCTCCGGGACAGGGATACGAAAAACTGTTTTTT. Protein: CASSAPGQGYEKLFF.

This clone was counted a single time. The chain joins TRBV6-5 to TRBJ2-7, with D hard to call. The V end lost 7 bases, the J end lost 2 bases, and 6 bases lay between the germline ends. CDR3 length equals 11 residues. The germline V gene has CDR1 MNHEY and CDR2 SVGAGI. CDR3: CASIRTYEQYF. The CDR3 DNA sequence: TGTGCCAGCATCCGAACCTACGAGCAGTACTTC.

In this sample, this clone turned up once. At the DNA level, this CDR3 is encoded by other sequences in the same sample as well. The chain combines TRBV4-1 with TRBJ1-1; D might be TRBD1 (6 bases). Germline CDR1 reads MGHRA; CDR2 reads YSYEKL. Trimming took 0 bases from V and 5 from J, leaving 7 bases between them. The CDR3 length is 13 residues. The CDR3 loop reads CASSQDRGTEAFF. CDR3 bases: TGCGCCAGCAGCCAAGACAGGGGAACTGAAGCTTTCTTT.